The 25 T cell receptor beta chains below all came from one sample that was sequenced in a study of T cell responses to AZD1222 COVID-19 vaccine. TCRdb keeps only in-frame clones here, not all; method: immunoSEQ multiplex PCR. The sample holds some 130,000 clones, 85% to 90% seen once. Material: peripheral blood, obtained on day 0 of AZD1222 vaccination. The origin of the receptors is an adult in good health.

This rearrangement joins TRBV28 to TRBJ1-1; no reliable D call. Germline V gene sequence: CDR1 MDHEN, CDR2 SYDVKM. Trimming removed 6 bases at V and 1 base at J, with 12 bases between. This CDR3 is 14 amino acids long. The CDR3 region has the DNA TGTGCCAGCAGGGCCCCCTATCGGAACACTGAAGCTTTCTTT. Translation: CASRAPYRNTEAFF.

This chain uses TRBV4-1 with TRBJ2-2; maybe TRBD1 (6 bases). The V end was cut by 0 bases, the J end by 0 bases, with 11 bases between. Looked up from germline, CDR1 is MGHRA and CDR2 is YSYEKL. The CDR3 is 17 residues long. The CDR3 sequence: CASSQDRWGPNTGELFF. In nucleotides, the CDR3 is TGCGCCAGCAGCCAAGATAGATGGGGGCCGAACACCGGGGAGCTGTTTTTT.

The gene calls are TRBV27 and TRBJ1-2; possibly TRBD1 for D (6 bases). The V end was cut by 6 bases, the J end by 5 bases, with 19 bases between. CDR1 MNHEY and CDR2 SMNVEV come from the germline V gene (reference sequence). The CDR3 runs to 15 residues. CDR3 in amino acids: CASRLRGQSRYGYTF. In nucleotides, the CDR3 is TGTGCCAGCAGACTCCGGGGACAATCCCGTTATGGCTACACCTTC.

The chain recombines TRBV2 with TRBJ2-3; D may be TRBD1 or TRBD2 (6 bases each). Trimming removed 3 bases at V and 5 bases at J, with 15 bases between. The CDR3 length is 15 residues. Per germline, CDR1 SNHLY and CDR2 FYNNEI. The CDR3 sequence is CASSDRAEGVDTQYF. In nucleotides, the CDR3 is TGTGCCAGCAGTGATCGAGCGGAGGGGGTAGATACGCAGTATTTT.

The chain combines TRBV7-2 with TRBJ2-7; TRBD1 agrees at 8 bases. CDR3 size: 13 residues. In germline, CDR1 is SGHTA, CDR2 FQGNSA. V shed 4 bases, J shed 5 bases, and the junction held 4 bases outside the gene matches. CDR3 protein: CASSSHRGNEQYF. The CDR3 DNA reads TGTGCCAGCAGCTCCCACAGGGGGAACGAGCAGTACTTC.

This clone was recorded once. The J gene is TRBJ1-1, the V gene TRBV10-3; 7 nucleotides align to TRBD1. This CDR3 comprises 16 residues. The germline V gene has CDR1 ENHRY and CDR2 SYGVKD. V gave up 7 bases and J gave up 1 base; unmatched junction bases: 12. CDR3 sequence reads: CAINARQGKENTEAFF. CDR3 bases: TGTGCCATCAATGCCCGACAGGGTAAAGAGAACACTGAAGCTTTCTTT.

The rearrangement joins TRBV3-1 (or the pseudogene TRBV3-2) to TRBJ2-7, with unresolved D. Trimming stripped 0 bases from V and 6 bases from J, with 12 bases between. Germline CDR1 is LGHDT and CDR2 is YNNKEL (reference sequence). This CDR3 has 14 residues. The CDR3 nucleotides read TGTGCCAGCAGCCAAGATCCAGGAGTGGTCGAGCAGTACTTC. Its translation: CASSQDPGVVEQYF.

The chain links TRBV7-9 to TRBJ2-5; D gene ambiguous. This CDR3 has 14 residues. Between the trimmed V and J ends, which lost 1 base and 0 bases, there was a span of 6 bases. Germline CDR1 is SEHNR and CDR2 is FQNEAQ (reference sequence). Written as DNA, the CDR3 is TGTGCCAGCAGCTTAGAACAGTACCAAGAGACCCAGTACTTC. Translating it yields CASSLEQYQETQYF.

The V and J genes are TRBV28 and TRBJ2-7; maybe TRBD1 (5 bases). The V gene lost 4 bases and the J gene lost 1 base, with 17 bases spanning the gap. CDR1 MDHEN and CDR2 SYDVKM come from the germline V gene. This CDR3 has 16 amino acids. The chain's CDR3 is CASSSRQFYLSYEQYF. The CDR3 nucleotides are TGTGCCAGCAGTTCTCGACAGTTTTACCTTTCCTACGAGCAGTACTTC.

V usage is TRBV28 and J usage is TRBJ1-2; D unclear. The CDR3 runs 12 residues. CDR1 is MDHEN, CDR2 SYDVKM, per germline. V lost 6 bases to trimming and J lost 0 bases, with 5 bases between them. The CDR3 is CASRIANYGYTF. DNA of the CDR3: TGTGCCAGCAGAATAGCTAACTATGGCTACACCTTC.

V gene TRBV18 combines with J gene TRBJ1-3, with D possibly matching TRBD1 (6 bases). CDR3 size: 18 residues. Per the germline V gene, CDR1 is KGHSH and CDR2 is LQKENI. Between the trimmed V and J ends, which lost 6 bases and 0 bases, there was a span of 21 bases. The CDR3 sequence is CASSPRPTGLPSGNTIYF. The CDR3 DNA sequence: TGTGCCAGCTCCCCCCGTCCGACAGGTCTTCCCTCTGGAAACACCATATATTTT. The variable domain in full, completed from reference TRBV18 and TRBJ1-3, reads NAGVMQNPRHLVRRRGQEARLRCSPMKGHSHVYWYRQLPEEGLKFMVYLQKENIIDESGMPKERFSAEFPKEGPSILRIQQVVRGDSAAYFCASSPRPTGLPSGNTIYFGEGSWLTVV.

The chain combines TRBV24-1 with TRBJ1-5; D ambiguous. Germline V gene sequence: CDR1 KGHDR, CDR2 SFDVKD. Trimming cost V 0 bases and J 5 bases, with 7 bases left between them. There are 14 residues in the CDR3. The CDR3 loop is CATSDLARDQPQHF. In DNA form, the CDR3 reads TGTGCCACCAGTGATTTGGCGAGGGATCAGCCCCAGCATTTT.

This sequence joins TRBV18 and TRBJ2-7, with 7 bases aligning to TRBD2. The V gene's germline CDR1 is KGHSH and CDR2 LQKENI. The CDR3 consists of 16 residues. J was trimmed by 2 bases and V by 2 bases; bases with no gene match: 9. The CDR3 nucleotides read TGTGCCAGCTCACCAGGGCCTGGCGGGGGAACCTACGAGCAGTACTTC. This encodes CASSPGPGGGTYEQYF.

The chain links TRBV11-2 to TRBJ1-2; D possibly corresponds to TRBD1 (5 bases). The germline V and J ends were trimmed by 5 bases and 3 bases, with 16 bases remaining between them. The germline gives CDR1 SGHAT, CDR2 FQNNGV. The length of the CDR3 is 15 residues. CDR3 nucleotides: TGTGCCAGCAGCCGCACCCACGGGGCGGACTATGGCTACACCTTC. Its protein is CASSRTHGADYGYTF.

The chain is built from TRBV28 and TRBJ1-6; D is unclear. This CDR3 spans 15 amino acids. Between the trimmed V and J ends, which lost 2 bases and 7 bases, there was a span of 12 bases. The germline CDR1 and CDR2 sequences are MDHEN and SYDVKM. The CDR3 loop reads CASSLKRPTNSPLHF. The CDR3 nucleotides are TGTGCCAGCAGTTTAAAAAGGCCCACAAATTCACCCCTCCACTTT.

The rearrangement joins TRBV28 to TRBJ1-6; D not certain. The CDR3 spans 14 residues. With 6 bases removed from V and 0 bases from J, the gap between germline ends came to 6 bases. The V gene's germline CDR1 is MDHEN and CDR2 SYDVKM. The chain's CDR3 is CASSGLSYNSPLHF. In DNA, the CDR3 is TGTGCCAGCAGCGGACTCTCCTATAATTCACCCCTCCACTTT.

The chain links TRBV6-1 to TRBJ2-7; 7 bases map to TRBD2. The CDR3 runs to 15 residues. The germline V gene has CDR1 MNHNS and CDR2 SASEGT. Trimming removed 2 bases from V and 0 bases from J; junction bases left unmatched: 4. Here the CDR3 reads CASSEYGGSSYEQYF. The CDR3 nucleotides read TGTGCCAGCAGTGAATATGGCGGGAGCTCCTACGAGCAGTACTTC.

The CDR3 spells CASSPRQGYNYEQYF. The DNA of the CDR3 is TGTGCCAGCAGCCCCCGACAGGGGTATAACTACGAGCAGTACTTC. The chain recombines TRBV5-5 with TRBJ2-7; TRBD1 matches 8 bases. In germline, CDR1 is SGHKS, CDR2 YYEKEE (reference sequence). Trimming at V came to 4 bases and at J to 3 bases, leaving 9 bases not matched to a gene. This CDR3 spans 15 amino acids.

The chain has TRBV19 and TRBJ2-6; D gene unclear. The V end was cut by 4 bases, the J end by 0 bases, with 13 bases between. Germline CDR1 is LNHDA and CDR2 is SQIVND (reference sequence). This CDR3 is 17 amino acids long. CDR3 region: CASSRGQRDSGANVLTF. The CDR3 DNA follows: TGTGCCAGTAGTAGAGGTCAGAGAGACTCTGGGGCCAACGTCCTGACTTTC.

This clone was picked up a small number of times. The CDR3 sequence is CAISESQGGGSASPLHF. CDR3 in DNA: TGTGCCATCAGTGAGTCGCAAGGGGGCGGGTCGGCCTCACCCCTCCACTTT. The rearrangement uses TRBV10-3 and TRBJ1-6, with 7 bases identical to TRBD1. J gave up 10 bases and V 0 bases, and 12 bases lay outside the gene matches. Germline V lookup: CDR1 ENHRY, CDR2 SYGVKD. This CDR3 has 17 amino acids.

This clone was picked up a small number of times. The chain is built from TRBV10-3 and TRBJ1-1; 7 nucleotides agree with TRBD1. From germline, CDR1 is ENHRY and CDR2 SYGVKD. CDR3 size: 16 residues. J gave up 1 base and V 6 bases, and 11 bases lay outside the gene matches. The CDR3 DNA sequence: TGTGCCATCAGCGGGGGACAGCGGGCGGGGAACACTGAAGCTTTCTTT. Amino acid sequence: CAISGGQRAGNTEAFF.

The chain links TRBV27 to TRBJ2-5; 7 bases are a match to TRBD1. This CDR3 is built from 16 residues. From germline, CDR1 is MNHEY and CDR2 SMNVEV (reference sequence). V shed 6 bases and J 0 bases; nucleotides not matched to a gene: 10. The CDR3 DNA reads as TGTGCCAGCAGCTCCCTCGGACAGGAGTACCAAGAGACCCAGTACTTC. Its translation: CASSSLGQEYQETQYF.

This clone appeared once. V usage is TRBV3-1 (or the pseudogene TRBV3-2) and J usage is TRBJ2-7; D gene ambiguous. Germline CDR1 reads LGHDT; CDR2 reads YNNKEL (reference sequence). CDR3 size: 14 residues. V was pared by 4 bases and J by 6 bases, with 16 bases between. The CDR3 bases are TGTGCCAGCAGCCCATACTTGACTGCCGGCGAGCAGTACTTC. This sequence encodes CASSPYLTAGEQYF.

The rearrangement uses TRBV9 and TRBJ1-2; D perhaps matches TRBD1 (6 bases). V lost 0 bases, J lost 2 bases, and 8 bases lay in between. The CDR3 runs to 14 residues. The germline CDR1 and CDR2 sequences are SGDLS and YYNGEE. CDR3 DNA sequence: TGTGCCAGCAGCGTAGACAGGGTGAACTATGGCTACACCTTC. Protein product: CASSVDRVNYGYTF. Full variable domain (remainder filled in from reference TRBV9 and TRBJ1-2): DSGVTQTPKHLITATGQRVTLRCSPRSGDLSVYWYQQSLDQGLQFLIQYYNGEERAKGNILERFSAQQFPDLHSELNLSSLELGDSALYFCASSVDRVNYGYTFGSGTRLTVV.

The V and J genes are TRBV12-3 or TRBV12-4 and TRBJ2-2; D is ambiguous. This CDR3 is built from 11 residues. The V and J ends lost 5 bases and 7 bases respectively, with 5 bases between them. CDR3 coding DNA: TGTGCCAGCAGTCGGGTCGGGGAGCTGTTTTTT. As protein: CASSRVGELFF.